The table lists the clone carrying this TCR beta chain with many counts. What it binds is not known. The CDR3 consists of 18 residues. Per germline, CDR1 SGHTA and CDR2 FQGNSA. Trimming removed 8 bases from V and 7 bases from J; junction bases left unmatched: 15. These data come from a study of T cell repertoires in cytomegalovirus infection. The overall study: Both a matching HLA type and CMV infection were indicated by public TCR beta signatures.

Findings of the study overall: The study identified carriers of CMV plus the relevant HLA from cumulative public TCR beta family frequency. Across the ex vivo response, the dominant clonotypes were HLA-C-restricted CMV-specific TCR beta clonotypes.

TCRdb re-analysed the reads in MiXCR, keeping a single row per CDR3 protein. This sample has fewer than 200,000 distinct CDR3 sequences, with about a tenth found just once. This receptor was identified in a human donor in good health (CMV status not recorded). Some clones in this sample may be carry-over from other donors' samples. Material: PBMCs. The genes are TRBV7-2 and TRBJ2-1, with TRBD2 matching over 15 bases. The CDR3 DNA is TGTGCCAGCGGTAGAATCGGACTAGCGGGGGGGCCGAGGAATGAGCAGTTCTTC. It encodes CASGRIGLAGGPRNEQFF.